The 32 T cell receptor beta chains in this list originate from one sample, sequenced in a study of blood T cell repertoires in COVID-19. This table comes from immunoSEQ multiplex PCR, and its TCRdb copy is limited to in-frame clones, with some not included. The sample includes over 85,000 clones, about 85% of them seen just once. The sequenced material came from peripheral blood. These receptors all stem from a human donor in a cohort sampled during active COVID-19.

The CDR3 protein is CASSLGAGGGYTF. The CDR3 DNA sequence: TGTGCCAGCAGTTTAGGAGCCGGAGGGGGCTACACCTTC. The chain joins TRBV12-3 or TRBV12-4 to TRBJ1-2, with D unclear. This CDR3 has 13 residues. V lost 1 base, J lost 8 bases, and 11 bases lay in between.

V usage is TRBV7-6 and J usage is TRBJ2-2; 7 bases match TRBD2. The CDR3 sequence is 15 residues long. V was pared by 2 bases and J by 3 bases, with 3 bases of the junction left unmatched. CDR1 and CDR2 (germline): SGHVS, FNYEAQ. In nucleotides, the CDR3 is TGTGCCAGCAGCTTACTAGCGGACGACACCGGGGAGCTGTTTTTT. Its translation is CASSLLADDTGELFF.

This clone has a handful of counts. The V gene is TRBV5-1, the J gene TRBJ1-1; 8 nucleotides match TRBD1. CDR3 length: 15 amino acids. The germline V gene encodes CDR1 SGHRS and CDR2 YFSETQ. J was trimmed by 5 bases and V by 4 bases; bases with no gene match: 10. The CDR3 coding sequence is TGCGCCAGCAGCCCCCCCCAGGGGGCGCAAACTGAAGCTTTCTTT. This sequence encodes CASSPPQGAQTEAFF.

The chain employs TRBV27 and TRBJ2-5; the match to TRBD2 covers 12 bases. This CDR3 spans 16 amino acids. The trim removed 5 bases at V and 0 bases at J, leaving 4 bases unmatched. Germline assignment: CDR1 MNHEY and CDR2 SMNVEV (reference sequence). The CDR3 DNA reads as TGTGCCAGCAGTCACGGGACTAGCGGGTACCAAGAGACCCAGTACTTC. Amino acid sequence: CASSHGTSGYQETQYF.

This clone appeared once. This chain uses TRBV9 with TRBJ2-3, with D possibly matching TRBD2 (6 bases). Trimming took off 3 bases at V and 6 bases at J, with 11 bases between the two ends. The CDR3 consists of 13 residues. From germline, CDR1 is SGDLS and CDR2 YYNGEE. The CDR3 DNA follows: TGTGCCAGCAGCGCGTCTGGGGGGGATACGCAGTATTTT. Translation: CASSASGGDTQYF.

Here the CDR3 reads CASSLMGASGNTIYF. The CDR3, as DNA: TGTGCCAGCAGCTTAATGGGGGCGTCTGGAAACACCATATATTTT. The chain links TRBV7-2 to TRBJ1-3; a possible D gene is TRBD1 (6 bases). This CDR3 contains 15 residues. The germline CDR1 and CDR2 sequences are SGHTA and FQGNSA. The V and J ends lost 2 bases and 1 base respectively, with 9 bases between them.

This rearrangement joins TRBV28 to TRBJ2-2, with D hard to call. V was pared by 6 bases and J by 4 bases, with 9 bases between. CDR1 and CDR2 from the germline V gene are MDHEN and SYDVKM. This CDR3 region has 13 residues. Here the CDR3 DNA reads TGTGCCAGCAGCTCGGGTGGCACCGGGGAGCTGTTTTTT. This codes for CASSSGGTGELFF.

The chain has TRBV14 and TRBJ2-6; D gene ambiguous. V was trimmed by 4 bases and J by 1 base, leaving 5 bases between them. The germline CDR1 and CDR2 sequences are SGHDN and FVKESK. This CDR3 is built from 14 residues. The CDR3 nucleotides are TGTGCCAGCAGCCGGCCTTCTGGGGCCAACGTCCTGACTTTC. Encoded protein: CASSRPSGANVLTF.

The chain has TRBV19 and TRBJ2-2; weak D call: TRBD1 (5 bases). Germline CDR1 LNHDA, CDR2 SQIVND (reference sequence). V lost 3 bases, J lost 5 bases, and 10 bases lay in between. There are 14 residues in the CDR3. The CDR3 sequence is CASSISRTTGELFF. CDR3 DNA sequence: TGTGCCAGTAGTATCTCTAGGACAACCGGGGAGCTGTTTTTT.

Written as DNA, the CDR3 is TGCGCCAGCAGCCAAGAAGTTGGCAGGGTCTATGGCTACACCTTC. Translated, it gives CASSQEVGRVYGYTF. The chain carries TRBV4-3 and TRBJ1-2; maybe TRBD1 (5 bases). Germline V gene data show CDR1 as LGHNA and CDR2 as YSLEER. The V gene lost 0 bases and the J gene lost 4 bases, with 12 bases spanning the gap. There are 15 residues in the CDR3.

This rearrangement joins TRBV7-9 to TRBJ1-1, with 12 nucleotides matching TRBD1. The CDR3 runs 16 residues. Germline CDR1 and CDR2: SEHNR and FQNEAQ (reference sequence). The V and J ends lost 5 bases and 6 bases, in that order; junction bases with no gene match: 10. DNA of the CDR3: TGTGCCAGCAGCCCGGGACAGGGGGCATTAAGCGCTGAAGCTTTCTTT. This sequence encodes CASSPGQGALSAEAFF.

This CDR3 is CASSLVAGLYNEQFF. The CDR3 nucleotides are TGCGCCAGCAGCTTGGTTGCGGGCCTCTACAATGAGCAGTTCTTC. V usage is TRBV5-1 and J usage is TRBJ2-1, with D possibly TRBD2 on 5 matching bases. Germline values: CDR1 SGHRS, CDR2 YFSETQ. The CDR3 runs to 15 residues. The V end was cut by 0 bases, the J end by 3 bases, with 10 bases between.

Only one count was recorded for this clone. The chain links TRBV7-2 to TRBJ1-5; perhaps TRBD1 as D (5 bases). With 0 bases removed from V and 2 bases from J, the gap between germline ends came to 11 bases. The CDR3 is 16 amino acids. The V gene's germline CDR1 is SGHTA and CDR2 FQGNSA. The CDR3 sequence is CASSLAGGGRNQPQHF. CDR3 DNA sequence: TGTGCCAGCAGCTTAGCGGGGGGTGGGCGCAATCAGCCCCAGCATTTT. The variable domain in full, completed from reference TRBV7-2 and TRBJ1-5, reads GAGVSQSPSNKVTEKGKDVELRCDPISGHTALYWYRQSLGQGLEFLIYFQGNSAPDKSGLPSDRFSAERTGGSVSTLTIQRTQQEDSAVYLCASSLAGGGRNQPQHFGDGTRLSIL.

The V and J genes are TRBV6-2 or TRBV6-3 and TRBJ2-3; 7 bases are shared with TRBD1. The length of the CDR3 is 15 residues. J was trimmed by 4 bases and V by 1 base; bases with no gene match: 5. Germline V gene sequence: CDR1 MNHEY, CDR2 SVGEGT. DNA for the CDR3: TGTGCCAGCAGTTACTTCGACAGGGCATCAGATACGCAGTATTTT. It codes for CASSYFDRASDTQYF.

As DNA, the CDR3 is TGTGCCAGCAGCGTAGTCGTAAATACCGTGGCGGGGAACACAGATACGCAGTATTTT. Encoded protein: CASSVVVNTVAGNTDTQYF. The rearrangement links TRBV9 to TRBJ2-3; D perhaps matches TRBD2 (6 bases). Germline V gives CDR1 SGDLS, CDR2 YYNGEE. CDR3 length equals 19 residues. The V end lost 0 bases, the J end lost 2 bases, and 22 bases lay between the germline ends.

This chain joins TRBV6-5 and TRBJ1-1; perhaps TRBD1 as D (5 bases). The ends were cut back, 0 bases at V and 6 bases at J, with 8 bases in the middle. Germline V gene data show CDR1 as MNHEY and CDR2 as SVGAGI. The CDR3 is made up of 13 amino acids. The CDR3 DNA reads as TGTGCCAGCAGTTACTCGGGGGGGGCTGAAGCTTTCTTT. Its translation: CASSYSGGAEAFF.

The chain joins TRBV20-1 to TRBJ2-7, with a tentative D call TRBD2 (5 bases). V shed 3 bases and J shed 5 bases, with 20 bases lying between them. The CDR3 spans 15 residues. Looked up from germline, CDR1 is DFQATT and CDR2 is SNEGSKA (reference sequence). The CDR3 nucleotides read TGCAGTGCTAGTGACGGGAATAGCCCTCCCAACGAGCAGTACTTC. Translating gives CSASDGNSPPNEQYF.

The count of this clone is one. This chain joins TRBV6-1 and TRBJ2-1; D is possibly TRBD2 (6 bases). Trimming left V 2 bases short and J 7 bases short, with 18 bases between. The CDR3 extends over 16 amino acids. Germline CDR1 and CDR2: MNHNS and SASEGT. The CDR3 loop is CASSEYSRERWNEQFF. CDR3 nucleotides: TGTGCCAGCAGTGAATACAGTCGGGAGAGGTGGAATGAGCAGTTCTTC.

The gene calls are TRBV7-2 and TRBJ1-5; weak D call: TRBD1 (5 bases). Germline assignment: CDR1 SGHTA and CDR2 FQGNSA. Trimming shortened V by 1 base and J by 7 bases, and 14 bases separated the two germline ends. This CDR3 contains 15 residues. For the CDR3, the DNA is TGTGCCAGCAGCTTAGAGCCAGGGCAGCACCAGCCCCAGCATTTT. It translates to CASSLEPGQHQPQHF. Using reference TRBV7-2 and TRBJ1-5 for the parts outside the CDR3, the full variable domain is GAGVSQSPSNKVTEKGKDVELRCDPISGHTALYWYRQSLGQGLEFLIYFQGNSAPDKSGLPSDRFSAERTGGSVSTLTIQRTQQEDSAVYLCASSLEPGQHQPQHFGDGTRLSIL.

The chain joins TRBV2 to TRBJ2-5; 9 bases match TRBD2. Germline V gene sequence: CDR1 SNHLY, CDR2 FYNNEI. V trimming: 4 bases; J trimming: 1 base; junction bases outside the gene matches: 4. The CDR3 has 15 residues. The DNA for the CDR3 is TGTGCCAGCAGTGTGACTAGCGGTATCCAAGAGACCCAGTACTTC. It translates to CASSVTSGIQETQYF.

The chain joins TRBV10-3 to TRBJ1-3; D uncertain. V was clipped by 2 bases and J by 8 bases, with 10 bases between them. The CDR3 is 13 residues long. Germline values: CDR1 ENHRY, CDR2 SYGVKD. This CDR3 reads CAISEVAGDTIYF. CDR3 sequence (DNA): TGTGCCATCAGTGAGGTGGCGGGAGACACCATATATTTT.

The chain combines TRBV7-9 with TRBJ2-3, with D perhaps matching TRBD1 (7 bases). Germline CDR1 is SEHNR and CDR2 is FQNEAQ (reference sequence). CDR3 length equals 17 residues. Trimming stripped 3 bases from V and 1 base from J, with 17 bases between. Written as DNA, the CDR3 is TGTGCCAGCAGCTTTGGTAGAGGGGGCGGGGGCACAGATACGCAGTATTTT. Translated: CASSFGRGGGGTDTQYF.

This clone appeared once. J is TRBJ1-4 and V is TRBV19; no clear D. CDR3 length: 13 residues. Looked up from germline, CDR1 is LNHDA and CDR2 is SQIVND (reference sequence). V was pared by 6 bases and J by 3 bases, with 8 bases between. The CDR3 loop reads CASSRRANEKLFF. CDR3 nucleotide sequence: TGTGCCAGTAGCCGACGGGCTAATGAAAAACTGTTTTTT.

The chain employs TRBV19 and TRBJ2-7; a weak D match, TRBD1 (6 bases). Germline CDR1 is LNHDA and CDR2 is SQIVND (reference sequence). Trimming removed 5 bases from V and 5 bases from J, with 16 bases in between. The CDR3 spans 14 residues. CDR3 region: CASSRNSDSHEQYF. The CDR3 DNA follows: TGTGCCAGTAGTCGGAACTCGGACAGCCACGAGCAGTACTTC.

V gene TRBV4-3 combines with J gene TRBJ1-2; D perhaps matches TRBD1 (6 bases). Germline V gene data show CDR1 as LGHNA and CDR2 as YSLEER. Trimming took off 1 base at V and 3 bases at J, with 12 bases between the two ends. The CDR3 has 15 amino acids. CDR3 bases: TGCGCCAGCAGCCAAGGGGGGGGCCTGGACTATGGCTACACCTTC. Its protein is CASSQGGGLDYGYTF.

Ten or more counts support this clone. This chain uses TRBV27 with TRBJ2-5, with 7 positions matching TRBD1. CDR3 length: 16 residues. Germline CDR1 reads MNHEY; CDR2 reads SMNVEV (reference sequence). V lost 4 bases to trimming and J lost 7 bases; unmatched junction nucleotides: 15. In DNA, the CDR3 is TGTGCCAGCAGTTCATCTCGGACAGGTCTTGGAGGGACCCAGTACTTC. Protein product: CASSSSRTGLGGTQYF.

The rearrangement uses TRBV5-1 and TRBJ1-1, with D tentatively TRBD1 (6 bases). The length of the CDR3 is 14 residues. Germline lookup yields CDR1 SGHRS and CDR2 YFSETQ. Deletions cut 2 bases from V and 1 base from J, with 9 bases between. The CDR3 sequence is CASSFTGWNTEAFF. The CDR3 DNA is TGCGCCAGCAGCTTTACAGGGTGGAACACTGAAGCTTTCTTT. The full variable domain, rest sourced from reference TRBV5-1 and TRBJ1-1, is KAGVTQTPRYLIKTRGQQVTLSCSPISGHRSVSWYQQTPGQGLQFLFEYFSETQRNKGNFPGRFSGRQFSNSRSEMNVSTLELGDSALYLCASSFTGWNTEAFFGQGTRLTVV.

In DNA, the CDR3 is TGTGCCAGCAGCCAAGATTGGCGGTCCCAAGAGACCCAGTACTTC. It specifies CASSQDWRSQETQYF. This chain connects TRBV3-1 (or the pseudogene TRBV3-2) to TRBJ2-5, with unresolved D. The CDR3 runs 15 residues. Germline loops: CDR1 LGHDT, CDR2 YNNKEL (reference sequence). Deletions cut 0 bases from V and 1 base from J, with 9 bases between.

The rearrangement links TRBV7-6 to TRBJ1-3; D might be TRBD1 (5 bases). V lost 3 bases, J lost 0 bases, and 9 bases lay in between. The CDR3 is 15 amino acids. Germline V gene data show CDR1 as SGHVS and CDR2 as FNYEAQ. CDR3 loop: CASSFGQTSGNTIYF. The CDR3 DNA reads TGTGCCAGCAGCTTCGGACAAACCTCTGGAAACACCATATATTTT.

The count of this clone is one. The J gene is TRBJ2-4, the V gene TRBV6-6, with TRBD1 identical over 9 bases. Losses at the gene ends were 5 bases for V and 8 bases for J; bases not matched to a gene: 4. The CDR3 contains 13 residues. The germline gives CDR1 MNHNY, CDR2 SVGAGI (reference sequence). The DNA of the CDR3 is TGTGCCAGCAGTCCCGGGACAGGGCACATTCAGTACTTC. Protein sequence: CASSPGTGHIQYF.

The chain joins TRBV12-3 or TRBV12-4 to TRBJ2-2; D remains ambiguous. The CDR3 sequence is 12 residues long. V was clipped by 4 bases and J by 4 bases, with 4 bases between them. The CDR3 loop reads CASSYSTGELFF. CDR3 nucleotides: TGTGCCAGCAGTTACAGCACCGGGGAGCTGTTTTTT.

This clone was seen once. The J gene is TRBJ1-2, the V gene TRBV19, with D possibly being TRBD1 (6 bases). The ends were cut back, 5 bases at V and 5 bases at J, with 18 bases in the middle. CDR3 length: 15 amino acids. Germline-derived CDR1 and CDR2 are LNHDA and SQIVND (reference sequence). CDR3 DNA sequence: TGTGCCAGTAGTCCCGGACAGATCTTACATTATGGCTACACCTTC. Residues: CASSPGQILHYGYTF.